A single sample gave rise to the 14 T cell receptor beta chains below, sequenced in a study of T cell responses to AZD1222 COVID-19 vaccine. Method: immunoSEQ multiplex PCR; TCRdb's copy keeps in-frame clones and lacks some. This sample has about 150,000 clones, with 75% to 85% found just once. Sequences were derived from peripheral blood, sampled on day 0 of MenACWY control vaccination. All receptors derive from an adult in good health.

This chain links TRBV28 with TRBJ1-5, with 8 bases identical to TRBD1. This CDR3 has 15 amino acids. Germline trimming cut 6 bases from V and 2 bases from J; bases unmatched to any gene: 6. In germline, CDR1 is MDHEN, CDR2 SYDVKM. This CDR3 reads CASSSPTGGNQPQHF. CDR3 DNA: TGTGCCAGCAGCTCCCCGACAGGGGGCAATCAGCCCCAGCATTTT.

The rearrangement uses TRBV7-5 and TRBJ1-2. TRBV7-5 counts as a pseudogene. This CDR3 spans 15 amino acids. CDR3 sequence reads: CVRSLALQGRIGYTF. For the CDR3, the DNA is TGTGTCAGAAGCTTAGCTCTGCAGGGACGAATTGGCTACACCTTC.

This chain links TRBV6-1 with TRBJ1-3, with D uncertain. This CDR3 has 15 residues. Germline V gives CDR1 MNHNS, CDR2 SASEGT. V lost 2 bases and J 4 bases, leaving 12 bases between the germline ends. The DNA for the CDR3 is TGTGCCAGCAGTGAACAAGACATGTTCGGAAACACCATATATTTT. This translates into CASSEQDMFGNTIYF.

This clone was counted only a few times. The CDR3 region has the DNA TGTGCCAGCAGCTTGTTATCCGAGCAGTACTTC. Its translation: CASSLLSEQYF. The chain has TRBV5-5 and TRBJ2-7; D is uncertain. V was pared by 1 base and J by 6 bases, with 5 bases between. CDR3 length: 11 amino acids. Germline V gives CDR1 SGHKS, CDR2 YYEKEE (reference sequence).

V usage is TRBV9 and J usage is TRBJ2-2; TRBD2 aligns across 8 bases. This CDR3 is built from 17 residues. With 4 bases clipped from V and 6 bases from J, the junction kept 14 bases outside the gene matches. Per germline, CDR1 SGDLS and CDR2 YYNGEE. The DNA for the CDR3 is TGTGCCAGCAGCCCAAGAACGAGCGGGGGAGTTTCCGGGGAGCTGTTTTTT. Amino acid sequence: CASSPRTSGGVSGELFF.

The V and J genes are TRBV12-3 or TRBV12-4 and TRBJ1-5; D is uncertain. The CDR3 is 12 residues long. The V end lost 2 bases, the J end lost 6 bases, and 5 bases lay between the germline ends. CDR3 in amino acids: CASSLSVQPQHF. The CDR3 DNA reads as TGTGCCAGCAGTTTATCGGTTCAGCCCCAGCATTTT.

The V call is TRBV10-3, the J call TRBJ1-3, with D uncertain. CDR3 size: 12 residues. Trimming took off 4 bases at V and 4 bases at J, with 5 bases between the two ends. CDR1 and CDR2 from the germline V gene are ENHRY and SYGVKD. CDR3 sequence reads: CAISGGGNTIYF. CDR3 bases: TGTGCCATCAGTGGAGGAGGAAACACCATATATTTT.

Concerning this clone itself: This specimen includes other DNA sequences encoding the same CDR3. This CDR3 reads CASSYSGDRGYEQYF. The CDR3 coding sequence is TGTGCCAGCAGTTACTCCGGTGACAGGGGGTACGAGCAGTACTTC. The rearrangement uses TRBV6-5 and TRBJ2-7; 9 bases are a match to TRBD1. The CDR3 totals 15 residues. The J segment lost 4 bases and the V segment lost 0 bases, leaving 4 bases of the junction unmatched. The germline V gene encodes CDR1 MNHEY and CDR2 SVGAGI.

This clone was detected only a few times. This sequence joins TRBV4-1 and TRBJ1-2; 7 bases fit TRBD1. V lost 1 base, J lost 4 bases, and 6 bases stayed unmatched. Germline V lookup: CDR1 MGHRA, CDR2 YSYEKL. CDR3 length: 15 residues. CDR3 nucleotide sequence: TGCGCCAGCAGCCAAGTTTGGGACAGCTTCTATGGCTACACCTTC. Its protein product is CASSQVWDSFYGYTF.

This chain uses TRBV29-1 with TRBJ1-1; D is unresolved. V was pared by 7 bases and J by 1 base, with 13 bases between. CDR3 size: 13 residues. Germline V CDR1 and CDR2: SQVTM, ANQGSEA. The CDR3 DNA follows: TGCAGCGATTCCGGGCCTTCGAACACTGAAGCTTTCTTT. Translated: CSDSGPSNTEAFF.

Here the CDR3 reads CASSPGGPNEQFF. The CDR3 DNA sequence: TGTGCCAGCAGCCCCGGGGGCCCGAATGAGCAGTTCTTC. The J gene is TRBJ2-1, the V gene TRBV28; D may be TRBD1 or TRBD2 (6 bases each). Germline V gene data show CDR1 as MDHEN and CDR2 as SYDVKM. This CDR3 is 13 amino acids long. V lost 6 bases and J lost 7, with 13 bases in between.

The chain has TRBV2 and TRBJ2-5; D is possibly TRBD1 (5 bases). Per germline, CDR1 SNHLY and CDR2 FYNNEI. V was shortened by 4 bases and J by 1 base, with 13 bases between the two germline ends. The CDR3 is made up of 15 amino acids. In DNA form, the CDR3 reads TGTGCCAGCAGTGCCTCTAACAGGTTCCAAGAGACCCAGTACTTC. Protein sequence: CASSASNRFQETQYF.

The chain combines TRBV19 with TRBJ2-3; TRBD1 agrees at 9 bases. This CDR3 contains 16 residues. Unmatched junction bases numbered 6, after V lost 5 bases and J lost 0 bases. Germline lookup yields CDR1 LNHDA and CDR2 SQIVND (reference sequence). The CDR3 loop is CASSSRTGASTDTQYF. Here the CDR3 DNA reads TGTGCCAGTAGTTCGAGGACAGGGGCCAGCACAGATACGCAGTATTTT.

The genes are TRBV18 and TRBJ2-7; either TRBD1 or TRBD2 may supply D (5 bases each). The germline CDR1 and CDR2 sequences are KGHSH and LQKENI. V shed 3 bases and J shed 1 base, with 7 bases lying between them. CDR3 size: 13 residues. DNA for the CDR3: TGTGCCAGCTCACCGGGACGGTCCTACGAGCAGTACTTC. It codes for CASSPGRSYEQYF.